This T cell receptor beta chain was recorded in a study of control samples from healthy donors and cancer patients. The V end was cut by 6 bases, the J end by 6 bases, with 12 bases between. Germline CDR1 and CDR2: LNHDA and SQIVND (reference sequence). The CDR3 runs to 14 residues. This clone has only a few counts. Using immunoSEQ multiplex PCR, the repertoire was profiled, and TCRdb retains in-frame clones only, with some absent. This table holds 120,000 or so clones, roughly 87% found once. The sequence was collected from a man aged 18 to 35 in good health. The rearrangement joins TRBV19 to TRBJ1-6; D unclear. The sequencing sample was made of blood. Written as DNA, the CDR3 is TGTGCCAGTAGCCCGGACGGGATTAATTCACCCCTCCACTTT. It yields the protein CASSPDGINSPLHF.